This T cell receptor beta chain came from a study of cytomegalovirus exposure and HLA in healthy donors. V lost 4 bases and J lost 2, with 15 bases in between. The CDR3 runs 15 residues. Germline CDR1 reads SGHRS; CDR2 reads YFSETQ. Here immunoSEQ multiplex PCR was the method, and the copy in TCRdb shows in-frame clones only, minus some. The sample carries about 360,000 clones, more than 80% recorded once. The sequence was obtained from a woman under 30 in good health and CMV-seronegative. Sequencing was done on a sample of PBMCs. The chain joins TRBV5-1 to TRBJ1-1, with D hard to call. The CDR3 region is CASSPNRGKNTEAFF. CDR3 sequence (DNA): TGCGCCAGCAGCCCTAATCGGGGTAAAAACACTGAAGCTTTCTTT. The full variable domain, completed using reference TRBV5-1 and TRBJ1-1, is KAGVTQTPRYLIKTRGQQVTLSCSPISGHRSVSWYQQTPGQGLQFLFEYFSETQRNKGNFPGRFSGRQFSNSRSEMNVSTLELGDSALYLCASSPNRGKNTEAFFGQGTRLTVV.